The 24 T cell receptor beta chains reported below all come from one sample, sequenced in a study of shared T cell receptors in the human thymus. The repertoire was sequenced with immunoSEQ multiplex PCR; TCRdb's copy has only in-frame clones and lacks some. The sample carries over 350,000 clones, 95% recorded once. The sample comprised thymocytes. The receptors shown here come from a human donor.

The chain couples TRBV14 to TRBJ1-1; D gene unclear. The CDR3 has 15 residues. V gave up 1 base and J gave up 6 bases, with 15 bases separating them. Germline CDR1 SGHDN, CDR2 FVKESK. The DNA for the CDR3 is TGTGCCAGCAGCCAAGGGGAGTGGGTCTGGTCTGAAGCTTTCTTT. Amino acid sequence: CASSQGEWVWSEAFF.

In the case of this clone: One end of the junction fails to match germline, which may point to a read error. The chain uses TRBV5-8 and TRBJ1-2; D perhaps matches TRBD1 (5 bases). The CDR3 sequence is 16 residues long. Germline V gene data show CDR1 as SGHTS and CDR2 as YDEGEE. In nucleotides, the CDR3 is TGTGCCAGCAGATTGGGGGACTCAAGGGGCTGCTATGGCTACACCTTC. Translated: CASRLGDSRGCYGYTF.

The chain combines TRBV9 with TRBJ2-3; D not certain. V gave up 4 bases and J gave up 0 bases, with 15 bases separating them. This CDR3 spans 16 amino acids. Germline CDR1 is SGDLS and CDR2 is YYNGEE. The CDR3, as DNA: TGTGCCAGCAGCAGCTCCCTAGTCTCTAGCACAGATACGCAGTATTTT. Its translation is CASSSSLVSSTDTQYF.

The rearrangement links TRBV11-2 to TRBJ2-3; D might be TRBD1 (5 bases). V lost 5 bases and J 5 bases, leaving 14 bases between the germline ends. From germline, CDR1 is SGHAT and CDR2 FQNNGV. This CDR3 comprises 14 residues. Written as DNA, the CDR3 is TGTGCCAGCAGCGGCTGGGGCCTTCGAGATACGCAGTATTTT. Amino acids: CASSGWGLRDTQYF.

The chain recombines TRBV30 with TRBJ2-3; TRBD2 agrees at 8 bases. With V trimmed by 3 bases and J by 2 bases, 13 bases remained unmatched. Germline CDR1 GTSNPN, CDR2 SVGIG (reference sequence). This CDR3 spans 17 amino acids. The DNA of the CDR3 is TGTGCCTGGAGCGTCAGAAGAGCGGGAGATACCACAGATACGCAGTATTTT. Its protein is CAWSVRRAGDTTDTQYF.

The chain has TRBV6-1 and TRBJ2-3; 8 bases agree with TRBD2. This CDR3 is 18 amino acids long. CDR1 MNHNS and CDR2 SASEGT come from the germline V gene. J was trimmed by 2 bases and V by 6 bases; bases with no gene match: 16. The DNA of the CDR3 is TGTGCCAGCAGGGAACGGGGGGGGCTTACTGGGAACACAGATACGCAGTATTTT. This encodes CASRERGGLTGNTDTQYF.

The chain uses TRBV5-4 and TRBJ2-1; 13 bases line up with TRBD2. The CDR3 has 15 residues. Germline CDR1 reads SGHNT; CDR2 reads YYREEE (reference sequence). V lost 4 bases, J lost 8 bases, and 6 bases stayed unmatched. The CDR3: CASSETSGRGDEQFF. The CDR3 DNA is TGTGCCAGCAGCGAAACTAGCGGGAGGGGGGATGAGCAGTTCTTC.

The chain combines TRBV5-8 with TRBJ1-1; 8 nucleotides align to TRBD1. Germline V gene data show CDR1 as SGHTS and CDR2 as YDEGEE. This CDR3 region has 17 residues. V was pared by 2 bases and J by 1 base, with 10 bases of the junction left unmatched. The CDR3 region is CASSLGEQGVENTEAFF. The CDR3 region has the DNA TGTGCCAGCAGCTTAGGGGAACAGGGGGTTGAGAACACTGAAGCTTTCTTT.

This chain's CDR3 is CASSNTPAGFGGYTF. CDR3 in DNA: TGTGCCAGTAGTAACACCCCGGCGGGATTTGGGGGCTACACCTTC. This rearrangement joins TRBV19 to TRBJ1-2; no reliable D call. V was cut by 4 bases and J by 8 bases, with 20 bases left in between. The CDR3 spans 15 residues. Germline V CDR1 and CDR2: LNHDA, SQIVND (reference sequence).

The chain couples TRBV5-1 to TRBJ1-1; possibly TRBD1 for D (6 bases). Trimming removed 0 bases at V and 8 bases at J, with 8 bases between. This CDR3 is built from 12 residues. The germline V gene has CDR1 SGHRS and CDR2 YFSETQ. The CDR3, as DNA: TGCGCCAGCAGCTTGGCCAGGGGCGAAGCTTTCTTT. It codes for CASSLARGEAFF.

The rearrangement links TRBV29-1 to TRBJ1-2; D might be TRBD1 (5 bases). Germline-derived CDR1 and CDR2 are SQVTM and ANQGSEA. This CDR3 region has 11 residues. V was clipped by 4 bases and J by 8 bases, with 11 bases between them. The CDR3 bases are TGCAGCGTTGCTCAGCGGGGGGGCTACACCTTC. Protein product: CSVAQRGGYTF.

The chain employs TRBV9 and TRBJ2-3; D is unclear. CDR1 and CDR2 from the germline V gene are SGDLS and YYNGEE. The CDR3 spans 17 residues. Between the trimmed V and J ends, which lost 3 bases and 2 bases, there was a span of 19 bases. As DNA, the CDR3 is TGTGCCAGCAGCGCCTCGAGGCTAGGAGCTAACACAGATACGCAGTATTTT. As protein: CASSASRLGANTDTQYF.

This clone was counted a single time. This rearrangement joins TRBV5-6 to TRBJ2-1, with 11 bases identical to TRBD2. Germline V lookup: CDR1 SGHDT, CDR2 YYEEEE. The V and J ends lost 0 bases and 5 bases, in that order; junction bases with no gene match: 7. The CDR3 has 17 residues. CDR3 region: CASSLGGTSGNHNEQFF. CDR3 in DNA: TGTGCCAGCAGCTTGGGAGGGACTAGCGGCAATCACAATGAGCAGTTCTTC.

This rearrangement joins TRBV6-5 to TRBJ1-1; no firm D call. CDR1 and CDR2 (germline): MNHEY, SVGAGI. This CDR3 has 13 amino acids. Trimming stripped 6 bases from V and 4 bases from J, with 12 bases between. CDR3 region: CASRVGNSTEAFF. CDR3 sequence (DNA): TGTGCCAGCAGGGTAGGGAATTCCACTGAAGCTTTCTTT.

The chain is built from TRBV29-1 and TRBJ2-1, with a tentative D call TRBD2 (6 bases). Between the trimmed V and J ends, which lost 5 bases and 4 bases, there was a span of 6 bases. The germline gives CDR1 SQVTM, CDR2 ANQGSEA. The CDR3 runs 11 residues. The CDR3 sequence: CSVRGYNEQFF. As DNA, the CDR3 is TGCAGCGTTCGGGGGTACAATGAGCAGTTCTTC.

The V gene is TRBV5-6, the J gene TRBJ1-3, with TRBD1 matching over 9 bases. V lost 2 bases, J lost 2 bases, and 8 bases stayed unmatched. This CDR3 region has 17 residues. The germline V gene encodes CDR1 SGHDT and CDR2 YYEEEE. The CDR3 DNA sequence: TGTGCCAGCAGCTTACCCGGGACAGGGAGGCCTGGAAACACCATATATTTT. The encoded protein is CASSLPGTGRPGNTIYF.

This clone was recorded only once. The chain carries TRBV5-6 and TRBJ2-7, with 8 positions matching TRBD2. V lost 4 bases and J lost 4; bases outside the gene matches: 13. Germline V gene data show CDR1 as SGHDT and CDR2 as YYEEEE. There are 16 residues in the CDR3. CDR3 coding DNA: TGTGCCAGCAGCGGGGGCCCTGGCGGGAGGAGGTACGAGCAGTACTTC. Its protein is CASSGGPGGRRYEQYF.

The chain combines TRBV7-8 with TRBJ2-1; D is uncertain. The CDR3 runs 16 residues. Trimming removed 1 base from V and 0 bases from J, with 10 bases in between. Germline V gene data show CDR1 as SGHVS and CDR2 as FQNEAQ. CDR3 nucleotide sequence: TGTGCCAGCAGCTTAGTCGGCGCCCACTCCTACAATGAGCAGTTCTTC. It is translated as CASSLVGAHSYNEQFF.

This chain joins TRBV2 and TRBJ2-7; 13 bases fit TRBD2. The germline V gene encodes CDR1 SNHLY and CDR2 FYNNEI. V was pared by 6 bases and J by 7 bases, with 12 bases of the junction left unmatched. This CDR3 contains 16 residues. The DNA of the CDR3 is TGTGCCAGCAGCTACACACTAGCGGGAGGGCCTCGTGAGCAGTACTTC. Translating gives CASSYTLAGGPREQYF.

This clone showed up just once. The genes are TRBV4-3 and TRBJ1-2, with TRBD1 identical over 7 bases. The trim removed 0 bases at V and 1 base at J, leaving 11 bases unmatched. The CDR3 is made up of 18 amino acids. The V gene's germline CDR1 is LGHNA and CDR2 YSLEER. The CDR3 sequence is CASSQDVARGTDNYGYTF. DNA of the CDR3: TGCGCCAGCAGCCAAGACGTGGCCAGGGGGACTGATAACTATGGCTACACCTTC.

This clone was counted between two and nine times. The V call is TRBV7-2, the J call TRBJ1-1; no firm D call. The CDR3 runs 13 residues. Germline values: CDR1 SGHTA, CDR2 FQGNSA. The V gene lost 5 bases and the J gene lost 3 bases, with 10 bases spanning the gap. CDR3 sequence: CASSAGKHTEAFF. DNA for the CDR3: TGTGCCAGCAGCGCCGGAAAGCACACTGAAGCTTTCTTT.

The chain carries TRBV28 and TRBJ2-7; TRBD1 aligns across 10 bases. Per germline, CDR1 MDHEN and CDR2 SYDVKM. The V segment lost 3 bases and the J segment 7 bases; nucleotides outside the gene matches: 12. The CDR3 consists of 16 residues. CDR3 in DNA: TGTGCCAGCAGTTTGCATGGACAGGGGGTTAAAAGGGAGCAGTACTTC. Protein product: CASSLHGQGVKREQYF.

This chain links TRBV15 with TRBJ1-4; D is perhaps TRBD1 (6 bases). There are 16 residues in the CDR3. CDR1 and CDR2 from the germline V gene are LNHNV and YYDKDF (reference sequence). The ends were cut back, 3 bases at V and 7 bases at J, with 18 bases in the middle. The CDR3 loop reads CATSSGRGEASEKLFF. CDR3 in DNA: TGTGCCACCAGCAGCGGGAGGGGGGAGGCAAGTGAAAAACTGTTTTTT.

CDR3: CASSPRAAGQFF. In nucleotides, the CDR3 is TGTGCCAGCAGCCCTAGGGCCGCGGGGCAGTTCTTC. The chain couples TRBV9 to TRBJ2-1; a possible D gene is TRBD2 (5 bases). V was pared by 4 bases and J by 12 bases, with 14 bases between. The CDR3 is 12 residues long. Germline CDR1 is SGDLS and CDR2 is YYNGEE.